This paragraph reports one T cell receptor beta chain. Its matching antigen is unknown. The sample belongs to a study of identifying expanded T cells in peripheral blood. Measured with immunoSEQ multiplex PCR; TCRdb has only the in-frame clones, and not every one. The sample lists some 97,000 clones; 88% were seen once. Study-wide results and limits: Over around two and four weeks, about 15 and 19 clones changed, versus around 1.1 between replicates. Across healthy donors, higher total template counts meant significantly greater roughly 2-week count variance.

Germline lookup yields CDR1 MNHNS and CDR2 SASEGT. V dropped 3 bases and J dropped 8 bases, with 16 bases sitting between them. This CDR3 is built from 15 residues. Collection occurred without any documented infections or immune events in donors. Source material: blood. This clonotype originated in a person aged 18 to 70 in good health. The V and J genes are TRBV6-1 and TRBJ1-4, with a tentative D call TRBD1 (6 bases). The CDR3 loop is CASSDSSGGREKLFF. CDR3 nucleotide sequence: TGTGCCAGCAGTGATTCTTCCGGGGGCAGAGAAAAACTGTTTTTT.